This passage covers 15 T cell receptor beta chains from one sample sequenced in a study of breast tumors, draining lymph nodes, adjacent tissues. Samples came from axillary lymph nodes draining the breast cancer. One entry per CDR3 protein, called by TCRdb with MiXCR from the multiplex PCR reads. The sample records 170,000 or so distinct CDR3 sequences, about 33% being singletons. The sequencing sample was made of axillary lymph node tissue. The origin of the receptors is a female donor with breast cancer. Some clones in this sample may be carry-over from other donors' samples.

This clonotype was seen a handful of times. The chain recombines TRBV27 with TRBJ1-5; 7 bases match TRBD1. This CDR3 region has 15 residues. The trim removed 2 bases at V and 3 bases at J, leaving 4 bases unmatched. CDR1 is MNHEY, CDR2 SMNVEV, per germline (reference sequence). This chain's CDR3 is CASSLGGTANQPQHF. In nucleotides, the CDR3 is TGTGCCAGCAGTTTAGGGGGGACAGCCAATCAGCCCCAGCATTTT.

In its sample, this clonotype was seen many times. The V gene is TRBV10-1, the J gene TRBJ2-1, with D possibly being TRBD1 (6 bases). V was trimmed by 2 bases and J by 6 bases, leaving 14 bases between them. Germline V CDR1 and CDR2: WNHNN, SYGVQD (reference sequence). CDR3 length: 15 amino acids. The CDR3 nucleotides read TGCGCCAGCAGTGAGCACAGAGGGGGAGTCAATGAGCAGTTCTTC. Translating gives CASSEHRGGVNEQFF.

This clonotype has ten or more counts. CDR3 region: CASSPGTGYEQYF. The DNA of the CDR3 is TGTGCCAGCAGCCCGGGGACAGGGTACGAGCAGTACTTC. This chain connects TRBV12-3 or TRBV12-4 to TRBJ2-7; 9 bases are a match to TRBD1. The CDR3 spans 13 residues. Unmatched junction bases numbered 4, after V lost 6 bases and J lost 4 bases.

As concerns this clonotype: A read error may be the cause here, since a much bigger clone is one base away. J is TRBJ1-3 and V is TRBV20-1; the D is unclear. The CDR3 consists of 14 residues. Germline CDR1 reads DFQATT; CDR2 reads SNEGSKA (reference sequence). The CDR3 is CSARDSSSGTTIYF. The CDR3 nucleotides read TGCAGTGCTAGAGACAGCTCCTCTGGAACCACCATATATTTT.

The genes are TRBV14 and TRBJ2-2; unclear D gene. From germline, CDR1 is SGHDN and CDR2 FVKESK. V was cut by 3 bases and J by 0 bases, with 2 bases left in between. The CDR3 runs 13 residues. The CDR3 loop is CASSHANTGELFF. Here the CDR3 DNA reads TGTGCCAGCAGCCACGCGAACACCGGGGAGCTGTTTTTT.

Many counts were recorded for this clonotype. The chain recombines TRBV20-1 with TRBJ2-1, with D possibly matching TRBD2 (5 bases). The CDR3 has 16 amino acids. Per the germline V gene, CDR1 is DFQATT and CDR2 is SNEGSKA (reference sequence). Trimming left V 3 bases short and J 0 bases short, with 15 bases between. The CDR3 coding sequence is TGCAGTGCTAGCGTTTTCGGGAAAAGCTCCTACAATGAGCAGTTCTTC. It encodes CSASVFGKSSYNEQFF.

This clonotype was detected many times. The V gene is TRBV19, the J gene TRBJ2-1; TRBD2 agrees at 10 bases. The CDR3 runs to 15 residues. V was pared by 3 bases and J by 6 bases, with 5 bases of the junction left unmatched. From germline, CDR1 is LNHDA and CDR2 SQIVND (reference sequence). The CDR3 bases are TGTGCCAGTAGTATTCGGACTAGCGGTATCAATGAGCAGTTCTTC. This encodes CASSIRTSGINEQFF.

This clonotype occurred many times. V and J are TRBV6-5 and TRBJ1-5; D not resolved. V lost 5 bases, J lost 4 bases, and 15 bases lay in between. Germline V CDR1 and CDR2: MNHEY, SVGAGI. The CDR3 is 15 amino acids. The CDR3 sequence is CASSGEGGRNQPQHF. The CDR3 DNA follows: TGTGCCAGCAGTGGCGAGGGAGGTCGGAATCAGCCCCAGCATTTT.

This chain links TRBV27 with TRBJ1-5; D is ambiguous. Germline assignment: CDR1 MNHEY and CDR2 SMNVEV (reference sequence). V was clipped by 2 bases and J by 1 base, with 6 bases between them. There are 14 residues in the CDR3. The DNA for the CDR3 is TGTGCCAGCAGTTTAAGCTGGAGCAATCAGCCCCAGCATTTT. Its translation: CASSLSWSNQPQHF.

This clonotype was seen many times. The chain recombines TRBV6-1 with TRBJ2-3; TRBD2 matches 7 bases. Germline assignment: CDR1 MNHNS and CDR2 SASEGT. With 1 base clipped from V and 5 bases from J, the junction kept 12 bases outside the gene matches. The length of the CDR3 is 17 residues. CDR3 in amino acids: CASSEGGGGWLVDTQYF. The CDR3 DNA follows: TGTGCCAGCAGTGAAGGTGGGGGGGGGTGGTTGGTAGATACGCAGTATTTT.

In this sample, this clonotype turned up many times. The gene calls are TRBV29-1 and TRBJ2-3; the match to TRBD2 covers 7 bases. The CDR3 consists of 15 residues. Germline V gene data show CDR1 as SQVTM and CDR2 as ANQGSEA. J was trimmed by 1 base and V by 7 bases; bases with no gene match: 11. The CDR3 spells CSASSRDYGTDTQYF. CDR3 sequence (DNA): TGCAGCGCCTCGAGCCGGGACTACGGCACAGATACGCAGTATTTT.

This clonotype was seen repeatedly, ten times or more. The chain is built from TRBV4-2 and TRBJ2-7, with TRBD1 identical over 10 bases. CDR1 is LGHNA, CDR2 YNFKEQ, per germline. The V gene end was trimmed by 4 bases and the J gene end by 1 base; junction bases not matched to a gene: 4. The CDR3 is 15 amino acids. DNA of the CDR3: TGTGCCAGCAGCCGTCCGGGACAGGGGTCCTACGAGCAGTACTTC. This gives the protein CASSRPGQGSYEQYF.

This clonotype was counted ten times or more. The chain couples TRBV29-1 to TRBJ1-2; D is possibly TRBD1 (6 bases). CDR1 and CDR2 (germline): SQVTM, ANQGSEA. Trimming removed 2 bases at V and 8 bases at J, with 15 bases between. CDR3 length: 13 residues. The CDR3, as DNA: TGCAGCGTTGAAAAAGGGGGAGGGGCCGGCTACACCTTC. This gives the protein CSVEKGGGAGYTF.

On this clonotype: This may be a read error, as it is one base from a much larger clone. The genes are TRBV7-2 and TRBJ2-1; D may be TRBD2 (6 bases). Germline assignment: CDR1 SGHTA and CDR2 FQGNSA. This CDR3 region has 15 residues. The germline V and J ends were trimmed by 8 bases and 4 bases, with 18 bases remaining between them. This CDR3 reads CASGHRDGGYNEQFF. The CDR3 DNA reads TGTGCCAGCGGCCACCGGGACGGAGGGTACAATGAGCAGTTCTTC.

The sample holds one count of this clonotype. Since the CDR3 does not end with the conserved phenylalanine or tryptophan, this likely comes from a read error. CDR3 DNA: TGCAGTGCTTTCCGGACAGGGGTGTGGGGGAGCAATCAGCCCCAGCATTCA. It encodes CSAFRTGVWGSNQPQHS. This rearrangement joins TRBV20-1 to TRBJ1-5; 9 bases align to TRBD1. This CDR3 has 17 residues. The ends lost 5 bases at V and 1 base at J; junction bases unmatched: 12. Germline V lookup: CDR1 DFQATT, CDR2 SNEGSKA (reference sequence).